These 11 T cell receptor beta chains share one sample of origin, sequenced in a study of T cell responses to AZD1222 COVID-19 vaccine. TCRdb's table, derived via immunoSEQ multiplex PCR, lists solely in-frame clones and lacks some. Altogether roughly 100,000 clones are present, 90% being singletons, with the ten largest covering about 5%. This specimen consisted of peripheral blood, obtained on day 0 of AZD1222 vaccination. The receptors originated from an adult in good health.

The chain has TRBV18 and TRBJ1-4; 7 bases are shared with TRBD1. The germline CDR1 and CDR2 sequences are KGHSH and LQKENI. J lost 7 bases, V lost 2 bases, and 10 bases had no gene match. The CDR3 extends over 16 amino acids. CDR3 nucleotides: TGTGCCAGCTCACCAGGGACCGACAGGGCTGGTGAAAAACTGTTTTTT. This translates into CASSPGTDRAGEKLFF.

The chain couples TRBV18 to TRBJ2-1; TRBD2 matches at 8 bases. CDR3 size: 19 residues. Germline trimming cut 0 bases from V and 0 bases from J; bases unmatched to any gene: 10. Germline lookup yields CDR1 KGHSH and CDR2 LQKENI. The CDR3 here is CASSPPIRGGAGSYNEQFF. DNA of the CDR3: TGTGCCAGCTCACCACCGATTCGGGGGGGGGCAGGCTCCTACAATGAGCAGTTCTTC.

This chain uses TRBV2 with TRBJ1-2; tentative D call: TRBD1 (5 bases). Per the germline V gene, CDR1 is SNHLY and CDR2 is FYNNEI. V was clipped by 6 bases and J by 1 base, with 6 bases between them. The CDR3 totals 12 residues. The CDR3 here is CASRQDNYGYTF. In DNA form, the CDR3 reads TGTGCCAGCAGACAGGATAACTATGGCTACACCTTC.

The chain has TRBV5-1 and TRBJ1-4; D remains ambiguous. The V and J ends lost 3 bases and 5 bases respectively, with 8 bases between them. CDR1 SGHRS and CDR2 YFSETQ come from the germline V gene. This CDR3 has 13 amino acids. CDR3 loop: CASSSGQNEKLFF. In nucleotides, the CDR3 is TGCGCCAGCAGCTCGGGCCAGAATGAAAAACTGTTTTTT.

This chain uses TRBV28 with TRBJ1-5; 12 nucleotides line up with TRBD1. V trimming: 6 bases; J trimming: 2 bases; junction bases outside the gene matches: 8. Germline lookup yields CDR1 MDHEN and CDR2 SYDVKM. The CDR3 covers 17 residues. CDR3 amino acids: CASRAGTGGIGNQPQHF. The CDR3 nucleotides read TGTGCCAGCAGAGCCGGGACAGGGGGCATTGGCAATCAGCCCCAGCATTTT.

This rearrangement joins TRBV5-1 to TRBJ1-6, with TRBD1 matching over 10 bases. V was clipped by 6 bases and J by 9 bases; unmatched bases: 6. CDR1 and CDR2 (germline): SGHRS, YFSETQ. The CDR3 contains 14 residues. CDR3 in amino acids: CASNDRGQGSPLHF. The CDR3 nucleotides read TGCGCCAGCAACGACAGGGGGCAGGGTTCACCCCTCCACTTT. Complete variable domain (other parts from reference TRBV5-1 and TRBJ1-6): KAGVTQTPRYLIKTRGQQVTLSCSPISGHRSVSWYQQTPGQGLQFLFEYFSETQRNKGNFPGRFSGRQFSNSRSEMNVSTLELGDSALYLCASNDRGQGSPLHFGNGTRLTVT.

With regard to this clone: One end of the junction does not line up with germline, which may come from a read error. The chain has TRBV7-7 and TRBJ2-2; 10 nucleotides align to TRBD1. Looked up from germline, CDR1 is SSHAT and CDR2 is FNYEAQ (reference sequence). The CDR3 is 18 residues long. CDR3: CASSLALRTGGLTGELFF. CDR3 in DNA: TGTGCTAGCAGCTTAGCCCTGAGGACAGGGGGACTCACCGGGGAGCTGTTTTTT.

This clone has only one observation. The chain's CDR3 is CASSYRLGSYGYTF. The DNA of the CDR3 is TGTGCCAGCAGTTACCGGCTAGGTAGCTATGGCTACACCTTC. The chain carries TRBV6-5 and TRBJ1-2; D gene ambiguous. The CDR3 totals 14 residues. Germline V gene lookup returns CDR1 MNHEY and CDR2 SVGAGI. V gave up 2 bases and J gave up 4 bases, with 11 bases separating them.

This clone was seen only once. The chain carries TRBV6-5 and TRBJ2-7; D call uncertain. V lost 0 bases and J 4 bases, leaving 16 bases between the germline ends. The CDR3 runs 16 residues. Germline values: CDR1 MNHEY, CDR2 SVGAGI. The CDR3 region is CASSYSSYSPIYEQYF. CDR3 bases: TGTGCCAGCAGTTACTCCAGTTACAGTCCGATATACGAGCAGTACTTC.

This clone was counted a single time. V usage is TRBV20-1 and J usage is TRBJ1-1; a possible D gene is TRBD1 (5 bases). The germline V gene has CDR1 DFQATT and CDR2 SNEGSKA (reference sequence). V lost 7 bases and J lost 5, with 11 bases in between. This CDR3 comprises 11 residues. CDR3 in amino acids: CSVVRQTEAFF. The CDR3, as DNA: TGCAGTGTGGTCCGACAGACTGAAGCTTTCTTT.

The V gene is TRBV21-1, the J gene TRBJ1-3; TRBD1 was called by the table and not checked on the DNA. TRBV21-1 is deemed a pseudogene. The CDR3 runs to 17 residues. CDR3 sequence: CASSGNRVRTAGNTIYF. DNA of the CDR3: TGTGCCAGCAGCGGGAACAGGGTTCGGACGGCTGGAAACACCATATATTTT.